This paragraph reports one TCR beta chain. The data stem from a study of CD8 T cells in Susac syndrome. Random hexamers were used to reverse transcribe roughly 0.45 to 1 ug of RNA. Each CDR3 protein gets one entry after TCRdb re-called the immunoSEQ multiplex PCR reads with MiXCR. The profile shows around 170,000 distinct CDR3 sequences, around 93% of them singletons. CDR3 length equals 13 residues. J lost 4 bases, V lost 6 bases, and 2 bases had no gene match. CDR1 is ENHRY, CDR2 SYGVKD, per germline. The V call is TRBV10-3, the J call TRBJ1-1; TRBD1 matches at 10 bases. This TCR was sampled from a human donor with Susac syndrome. The sequencing sample was made of CD8+ T cells from PBMCs. CDR3 sequence reads: CAIRDRGGTEAFF. The CDR3 DNA reads TGTGCCATCAGGGACAGGGGGGGCACTGAAGCTTTCTTT.